Below, 28 T cell receptor beta chains from the same sample are listed, as sequenced in a study of T-cell reconstitution after alpha-beta-depleted transplantation in children. Preparation of the TCRbeta library was carried out with unique molecular identifiers. TCRdb independently ran MiXCR on the PCR reads; one entry per CDR3 protein. The sample has about 420,000 distinct CDR3 sequences; 15% to 20% are singletons. The source was PBMCs, mostly from graft donor cells, collected 360 days after TCRalphabeta/CD19-depleted stem cell transplant. The receptors shown here come from a boy less than two years old who had a stem cell transplant for Wiskott-Aldrich syndrome, so the T cells may come from the graft donor.

This clonotype was observed a handful of times. The rearrangement links TRBV29-1 to TRBJ2-5; D is possibly TRBD1 (7 bases). Trimming took 3 bases from V and 4 from J, leaving 12 bases between them. Germline V lookup: CDR1 SQVTM, CDR2 ANQGSEA. The CDR3 is 13 amino acids. CDR3 in DNA: TGCAGCGTTGATGGTCAGGGGGGAGAGACCCAGTACTTC. This gives the protein CSVDGQGGETQYF.

This clonotype was observed a few times. V is TRBV24-1 and J is TRBJ2-2; D gene ambiguous. This CDR3 has 12 residues. CDR1 is KGHDR and CDR2 is SFDVKD in the germline V gene. V was clipped by 5 bases and J by 7 bases, with 7 bases between them. The CDR3 region is CATSGHLGELFF. For the CDR3, the DNA is TGTGCCACCAGTGGACACCTCGGGGAGCTGTTTTTT.

V is TRBV15 and J is TRBJ2-2; TRBD1 matches at 9 bases. The CDR3 runs 17 residues. The trim removed 3 bases at V and 1 base at J, leaving 6 bases unmatched. CDR1 LNHNV and CDR2 YYDKDF come from the germline V gene (reference sequence). The CDR3 spells CATSRIRTGVNTGELFF. The CDR3, as DNA: TGTGCCACCAGCAGGATCCGGACAGGGGTGAACACCGGGGAGCTGTTTTTT.

The genes are TRBV11-2 and TRBJ2-2; D call uncertain. Trimming left V 2 bases short and J 2 bases short, with 15 bases between. The germline V gene encodes CDR1 SGHAT and CDR2 FQNNGV. The CDR3 length is 17 residues. In DNA, the CDR3 is TGTGCCAGCAGCTTATTTAACACGGAATTCAACACCGGGGAGCTGTTTTTT. The encoded protein is CASSLFNTEFNTGELFF.

The chain carries TRBV4-3 and TRBJ2-1, with 9 bases identical to TRBD1. Germline V gives CDR1 LGHNA, CDR2 YSLEER. The ends lost 0 bases at V and 5 bases at J; junction bases unmatched: 8. The CDR3 extends over 17 amino acids. The CDR3 bases are TGCGCCAGCAGCCAAGATCCGACAGGGGGTATCGACAATGAGCAGTTCTTC. Protein product: CASSQDPTGGIDNEQFF.

This clonotype was counted a few times. The gene calls are TRBV12-3 or TRBV12-4 and TRBJ2-7, with 7 positions matching TRBD2. The CDR3 sequence is 13 residues long. The ends lost 7 bases at V and 6 bases at J; junction bases unmatched: 9. CDR3 nucleotide sequence: TGTGCCAGCACCTGGGGAGGGATCTCCGAGCAGTACTTC. Translated, it gives CASTWGGISEQYF.

This clonotype was found a few times. The J gene is TRBJ2-1, the V gene TRBV21-1; the table gives TRBD1 as D, unverified against the DNA. TRBV21-1 is flagged as a pseudogene. There are 15 residues in the CDR3. The CDR3 DNA follows: TGTGCCAGCAGCAAAGCCAGGACAGGGGGTCATGAGCAGTTCTTC. Protein: CASSKARTGGHEQFF.

This clonotype was seen at least ten times. This chain links TRBV12-3 or TRBV12-4 with TRBJ1-1; possible D gene TRBD1, 5 bases. The CDR3 consists of 12 residues. V was trimmed by 5 bases and J by 7 bases, leaving 11 bases between them. CDR3 coding DNA: TGTGCCAGCAGTGCAGGGAGGGGTGAAGCTTTCTTT. Protein sequence: CASSAGRGEAFF.

The V and J genes are TRBV5-6 and TRBJ2-1, with TRBD2 matching 8 bases. From germline, CDR1 is SGHDT and CDR2 YYEEEE. With V trimmed by 4 bases and J by 3 bases, 6 bases remained unmatched. This CDR3 is 15 amino acids long. The CDR3 region is CASSRAGDGYNEQFF. The CDR3 DNA reads TGTGCCAGCAGCAGAGCGGGAGACGGCTACAATGAGCAGTTCTTC. The full variable domain, completed using reference TRBV5-6 and TRBJ2-1, is DAGVTQSPTHLIKTRGQQVTLRCSPKSGHDTVSWYQQALGQGPQFIFQYYEEEERQRGNFPDRFSGHQFPNYSSELNVNALLLGDSALYLCASSRAGDGYNEQFFGPGTRLTVL.

This clonotype was counted a few times. V and J are TRBV7-6 and TRBJ2-5, with D unresolved. This CDR3 region has 13 residues. The ends were cut back, 3 bases at V and 5 bases at J, with 10 bases in the middle. Germline loops: CDR1 SGHVS, CDR2 FNYEAQ. The CDR3 bases are TGTGCCAGCAGCTTCCTACCAAGGGAGACCCAGTACTTC. Amino acids: CASSFLPRETQYF.

This clonotype was seen more than once but under ten times. The chain has TRBV5-5 and TRBJ2-5, with a possible D match to TRBD2 (5 bases). The CDR3 length is 15 residues. Germline V lookup: CDR1 SGHKS, CDR2 YYEKEE (reference sequence). V lost 0 bases and J 7 bases, leaving 16 bases between the germline ends. CDR3 region: CASSLGPEAVVTQYF. The CDR3 DNA sequence: TGTGCCAGCAGCTTGGGGCCGGAGGCGGTGGTGACCCAGTACTTC.

A few counts support this clonotype. This chain joins TRBV6-2 or TRBV6-3 and TRBJ2-7; D is perhaps TRBD1 or TRBD2 (6 bases each). V lost 0 bases to trimming and J lost 0 bases, with 9 bases between them. CDR1 and CDR2 from the germline V gene are MNHEY and SVGEGT. The CDR3 sequence is 15 residues long. CDR3 sequence (DNA): TGTGCCAGCAGTTACTCTTCGGGGGCCTCCTACGAGCAGTACTTC. This encodes CASSYSSGASYEQYF.

The chain combines TRBV4-3 with TRBJ2-1, with 12 bases matching TRBD2. The CDR3 spans 16 residues. With V trimmed by 3 bases and J by 6 bases, 6 bases remained unmatched. The germline gives CDR1 LGHNA, CDR2 YSLEER. The CDR3, as DNA: TGCGCCAGCAGCCAGGACGGACTAGCGGGAACCAATGAGCAGTTCTTC. Translated: CASSQDGLAGTNEQFF.

This rearrangement joins TRBV11-2 to TRBJ2-1, with 9 positions matching TRBD2. The CDR3 runs 17 residues. CDR1 is SGHAT, CDR2 FQNNGV, per germline. The J segment lost 2 bases and the V segment lost 3 bases, leaving 8 bases of the junction unmatched. DNA for the CDR3: TGTGCCAGCAGCTTCCGCGGGGGGGGTATCGCCTACAATGAGCAGTTCTTC. Translated: CASSFRGGGIAYNEQFF.

J is TRBJ2-7 and V is TRBV7-2, with D perhaps matching TRBD1 or TRBD2 (5 bases each). This CDR3 is 15 amino acids long. The V gene lost 5 bases and the J gene lost 2 bases, with 16 bases spanning the gap. Germline V lookup: CDR1 SGHTA, CDR2 FQGNSA. The CDR3 region is CASSHRGVIAYEQYF. CDR3 nucleotides: TGTGCCAGCAGCCATAGGGGAGTCATTGCCTACGAGCAGTACTTC.

The rearrangement joins TRBV9 to TRBJ2-1; tentatively, D is TRBD1 (6 bases). Germline V CDR1 and CDR2: SGDLS, YYNGEE. There are 14 residues in the CDR3. V was trimmed by 0 bases and J by 9 bases, leaving 13 bases between them. In nucleotides, the CDR3 is TGTGCCAGCAGCGTAGTTGGACAGTCAGGTGAGCAGTTCTTC. It translates to CASSVVGQSGEQFF.

This clonotype was counted between two and nine times. The chain uses TRBV7-2 and TRBJ2-1; 10 nucleotides match TRBD2. The V and J ends lost 1 base and 6 bases, in that order; junction bases with no gene match: 3. Per germline, CDR1 SGHTA and CDR2 FQGNSA. CDR3 length equals 15 residues. CDR3 in DNA: TGTGCCAGCAGCTTAGATGGACTAGCGGTCAATGAGCAGTTCTTC. It specifies CASSLDGLAVNEQFF.

The table lists this clonotype with a few counts. The genes are TRBV5-1 and TRBJ2-4; D gene uncertain. Germline V lookup: CDR1 SGHRS, CDR2 YFSETQ. This CDR3 spans 13 amino acids. Deletions cut 2 bases from V and 10 bases from J, with 13 bases between. CDR3 sequence (DNA): TGCGCCAGCAGCTTAGACCCTGGAGCTATTCAGTACTTC. Translation gives CASSLDPGAIQYF.

The chain recombines TRBV5-1 with TRBJ2-3; 14 nucleotides match TRBD2. The germline gives CDR1 SGHRS, CDR2 YFSETQ. Losses at the gene ends were 5 bases for V and 7 bases for J; bases not matched to a gene: 9. The CDR3 totals 16 residues. CDR3 DNA: TGCGCCAGCAGTCCGGGACTAGCGGGGGCCTTTAATACGCAGTATTTT. Encoded protein: CASSPGLAGAFNTQYF.

The chain employs TRBV10-3 and TRBJ2-3; 9 bases fit TRBD2. Germline-derived CDR1 and CDR2 are ENHRY and SYGVKD. There are 15 residues in the CDR3. J lost 0 bases, V lost 7 bases, and 5 bases had no gene match. DNA for the CDR3: TGTGCCATCATGGGCGGGGGGGATAGCACAGATACGCAGTATTTT. This sequence encodes CAIMGGGDSTDTQYF.

The chain couples TRBV7-6 to TRBJ1-1, with a possible D match to TRBD1 (6 bases). Looked up from germline, CDR1 is SGHVS and CDR2 is FNYEAQ. This CDR3 has 15 residues. V was pared by 3 bases and J by 5 bases, with 16 bases between. The CDR3 sequence is CASSFSRGGRTEAFF. The CDR3 bases are TGTGCCAGCAGCTTTTCCCGGGGGGGGCGGACTGAAGCTTTCTTT.

This clonotype was seen a few times. The chain employs TRBV4-1 and TRBJ2-1, with D uncertain. The CDR3 sequence is 18 residues long. Germline loops: CDR1 MGHRA, CDR2 YSYEKL. V was pared by 3 bases and J by 2 bases, with 20 bases between. The CDR3 nucleotides read TGCGCCAGCAGCCAGGCTACTAAAAGGTTTGGCCCCTACAATGAGCAGTTCTTC. Amino acid sequence: CASSQATKRFGPYNEQFF.

A few counts support this clonotype. J is TRBJ2-1 and V is TRBV5-6; 8 bases map to TRBD2. Looked up from germline, CDR1 is SGHDT and CDR2 is YYEEEE. V was clipped by 1 base and J by 3 bases; unmatched bases: 6. This CDR3 contains 16 residues. CDR3 loop: CASSLPGGADYNEQFF. As DNA, the CDR3 is TGTGCCAGCAGCTTGCCCGGGGGGGCCGACTACAATGAGCAGTTCTTC.

The rearrangement joins TRBV12-3 or TRBV12-4 to TRBJ2-7, with D perhaps assigned TRBD1 or TRBD2 (5 bases each). The V and J ends lost 6 bases and 5 bases respectively, with 17 bases between them. The CDR3 length is 14 residues. The DNA of the CDR3 is TGTGCCAGCAGAGAGGGACCCATGTCCCACGAGCAGTACTTC. Amino acid sequence: CASREGPMSHEQYF.

The rearrangement joins TRBV7-9 to TRBJ2-2, with unresolved D. There are 12 residues in the CDR3. The germline CDR1 and CDR2 sequences are SEHNR and FQNEAQ (reference sequence). Deletions cut 1 base from V and 10 bases from J, with 7 bases between. The CDR3 spells CASSLEVEELFF. Written as DNA, the CDR3 is TGTGCCAGCAGCTTAGAGGTGGAGGAGCTGTTTTTT.

In this sample, this clonotype turned up many times. The chain combines TRBV12-3 or TRBV12-4 with TRBJ2-3, with a tentative D call TRBD1 (5 bases). The length of the CDR3 is 14 residues. Trimming pared 3 bases from V and 1 base from J, leaving 8 bases between. CDR3 sequence: CASSFSTGTDTQYF. In DNA, the CDR3 is TGTGCCAGCAGTTTTTCGACAGGCACAGATACGCAGTATTTT.

This clonotype has only a few counts. The chain joins TRBV7-2 to TRBJ2-1; 7 bases match TRBD2. Germline-derived CDR1 and CDR2 are SGHTA and FQGNSA. The CDR3 runs to 15 residues. Unmatched junction bases numbered 7, after V lost 5 bases and J lost 3 bases. CDR3 nucleotides: TGTGCCAGCAGCCTGGGACTACCCGACTACAATGAGCAGTTCTTC. It is translated as CASSLGLPDYNEQFF. Filled out from reference TRBV7-2 and TRBJ2-1, the complete variable domain reads GAGVSQSPSNKVTEKGKDVELRCDPISGHTALYWYRQSLGQGLEFLIYFQGNSAPDKSGLPSDRFSAERTGGSVSTLTIQRTQQEDSAVYLCASSLGLPDYNEQFFGPGTRLTVL.

The rearrangement joins TRBV10-3 to TRBJ2-5; the D gene is possibly TRBD2 (7 bases). V was shortened by 4 bases and J by 6 bases, with 18 bases between the two germline ends. CDR1 ENHRY and CDR2 SYGVKD come from the germline V gene. The CDR3 is 15 residues long. In nucleotides, the CDR3 is TGTGCCATCAGTGGATTCCCTCGGGGGGCCAAGACCCAGTACTTC. Amino acids: CAISGFPRGAKTQYF.